This T cell receptor (beta chain) stems from a study of cytomegalovirus exposure and HLA in healthy donors. Notes on the study in general: It was 150 to 200 TCR beta chains that were listed as cytomegalovirus-associated.

The PCR ran on 60 Vbeta and 13 Jbeta primers. Generated by immunoSEQ multiplex PCR, the TCRdb table keeps only in-frame clones and is missing some. The table lists tens of thousands of clones, around 59% of them singletons. Details on this clone: Its antigen is as yet unknown.

The CDR3 has 9 residues. Germline loops: CDR1 DFQATT, CDR2 SNEGSKA (reference sequence). Trimming left V 5 bases short and J 6 bases short, with 5 bases between. The chain employs TRBV20-1 and TRBJ2-7; D is uncertain. This clonotype was sampled from a human donor in good health. Sequenced material: PBMCs. Written as DNA, the CDR3 is TGCAGTGCTGGCACCGAGCAGTACTTC. Its protein is CSAGTEQYF.